These 2 T cell receptor beta chains were sequenced from one sample in a study of blood T cell repertoires in COVID-19. Repertoires were generated with immunoSEQ multiplex PCR, while TCRdb's copy carries only in-frame clones and drops some. The data show around 250,000 clones, with around 83% seen just once and 3.6% held by the top ten. The material sequenced was peripheral blood. The receptor set was obtained from a man aged 18 to 29 with active or convalescent COVID-19.

V gene TRBV7-9 combines with J gene TRBJ1-4; 7 positions match TRBD1. V dropped 6 bases and J dropped 4; count of bases not matched to a gene: 8. The CDR3 is 15 amino acids. The germline CDR1 and CDR2 sequences are SEHNR and FQNEAQ (reference sequence). The CDR3 spells CASSYTGANNEKLFF. The CDR3 nucleotides are TGTGCCAGCAGTTACACAGGGGCCAATAATGAAAAACTGTTTTTT.

The V call is TRBV7-9, the J call TRBJ1-1; 7 positions agree with TRBD1. Germline CDR1 reads SEHNR; CDR2 reads FQNEAQ (reference sequence). The ends lost 1 base at V and 1 base at J; junction bases unmatched: 0. The CDR3 runs 14 residues. The CDR3 DNA sequence: TGTGCCAGCAGCTTAGGACAGGGGAACACTGAAGCTTTCTTT. Amino acids: CASSLGQGNTEAFF.